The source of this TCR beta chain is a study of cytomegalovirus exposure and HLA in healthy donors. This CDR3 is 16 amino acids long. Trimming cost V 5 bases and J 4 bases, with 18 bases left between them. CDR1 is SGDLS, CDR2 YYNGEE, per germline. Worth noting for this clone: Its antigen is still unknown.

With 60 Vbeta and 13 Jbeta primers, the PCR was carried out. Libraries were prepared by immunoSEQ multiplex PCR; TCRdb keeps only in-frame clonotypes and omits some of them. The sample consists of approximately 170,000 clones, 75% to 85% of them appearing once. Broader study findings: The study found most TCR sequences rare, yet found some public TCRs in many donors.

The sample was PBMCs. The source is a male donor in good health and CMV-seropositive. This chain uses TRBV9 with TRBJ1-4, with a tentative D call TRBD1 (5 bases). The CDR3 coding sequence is TGTGCCAGCAGTGAGACACAGGACACCGGTAATGAAAAACTGTTTTTT. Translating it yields CASSETQDTGNEKLFF.